Many counts were recorded for the clone carrying this T cell receptor beta chain. The data belong to a study of breast tumors, draining lymph nodes, adjacent tissues. CDR3 length equals 14 residues. Per germline, CDR1 SQVTM and CDR2 ANQGSEA. With 3 bases clipped from V and 4 bases from J, the junction kept 7 bases outside the gene matches. Via MiXCR, TCRdb re-called the multiplex PCR reads, giving one row per CDR3 protein. The table lists approximately 130,000 distinct CDR3 sequences, less than 25% of them singletons. Breast cancer patients provided tissue from their axillary draining lymph nodes. The sample was axillary lymph node tissue. The sequence derives from a female donor with breast cancer. Some clones in this sample may be carry-over from other donors' samples. This rearrangement joins TRBV29-1 to TRBJ2-3; 7 bases are shared with TRBD2. The CDR3 sequence: CSVDPSGNPDTQYF. The DNA of the CDR3 is TGCAGCGTTGATCCCAGCGGGAACCCAGATACGCAGTATTTT.